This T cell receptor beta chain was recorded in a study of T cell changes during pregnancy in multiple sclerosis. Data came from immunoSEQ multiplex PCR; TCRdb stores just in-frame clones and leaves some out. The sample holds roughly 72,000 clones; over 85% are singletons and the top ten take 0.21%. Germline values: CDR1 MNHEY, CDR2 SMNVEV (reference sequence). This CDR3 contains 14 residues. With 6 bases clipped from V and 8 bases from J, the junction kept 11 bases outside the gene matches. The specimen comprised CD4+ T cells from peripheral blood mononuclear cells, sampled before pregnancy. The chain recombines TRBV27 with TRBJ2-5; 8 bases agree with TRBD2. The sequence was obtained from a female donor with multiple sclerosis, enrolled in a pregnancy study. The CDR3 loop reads CASSPLAGRGTQYF. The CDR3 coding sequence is TGTGCCAGCAGCCCTCTAGCGGGTCGGGGAACCCAGTACTTC.